This T cell receptor beta chain was obtained from a study of T cells after yellow fever vaccination. Study information: Where fractions had low cell numbers, libraries were prepared from them with the SMART-Seq v4 Ultra Low Input RNA kit.

The study's findings and limits: A large majority of primary-vaccination clones showed up again after the booster (about 97% CD4, 88% CD8). Clonotypes found in both CD4 and CD8 compartments made up a small share.

TCR cDNA was made by 5'RACE template switching, adding a universal primer site and UMIs. TCRdb recomputed calls from the 5' RACE reads with MiXCR, one row per CDR3 protein. The sample includes about 340,000 distinct CDR3 sequences, 8.7% of them seen just once. Concerning this clonotype itself: Its antigen remains unknown.

Germline CDR1 SGHVS, CDR2 FQNEAQ. V was shortened by 5 bases and J by 7 bases, with 15 bases between the two germline ends. The CDR3 has 15 residues. This rearrangement joins TRBV7-8 to TRBJ1-6; no clear D gene. The clonotype comes from a man younger than 35 who received the YFV17D yellow fever vaccine. The source was PBMCs, collected on the day of the first yellow fever vaccination. DNA of the CDR3: TGTGCCAGCAGCCGGGGATTACCTACAAATTCACCCCTCCACTTT. Translated, it gives CASSRGLPTNSPLHF.